A single TCR beta chain is shown here with its context. This entry belongs to a study of PD-L1 blockade in urothelial cancer. Study details: Analyses used blood from 3 weeks (second dose) and 6 weeks after treatment start.

The protocol was immunoSEQ multiplex PCR, while the TCRdb copy is restricted to in-frame clones and leaves out a portion. The sample records 38,000 or so clones, 80% to 90% being singletons. V was cut by 4 bases and J by 7 bases, with 20 bases left in between. Germline CDR1 SQVTM, CDR2 ANQGSEA. There are 14 residues in the CDR3. The TCR was taken from a man aged 55 to 69 with urothelial cancer. The chain is built from TRBV29-1 and TRBJ2-7; possible D gene TRBD2, 5 bases. The sequences come from PBMCs, collected around atezolizumab (anti-PD-L1) treatment. In DNA form, the CDR3 reads TGCAGCGTTGTCCCGGACTGGGGAAATAGAGAGCAGTACTTC. Translating it yields CSVVPDWGNREQYF.